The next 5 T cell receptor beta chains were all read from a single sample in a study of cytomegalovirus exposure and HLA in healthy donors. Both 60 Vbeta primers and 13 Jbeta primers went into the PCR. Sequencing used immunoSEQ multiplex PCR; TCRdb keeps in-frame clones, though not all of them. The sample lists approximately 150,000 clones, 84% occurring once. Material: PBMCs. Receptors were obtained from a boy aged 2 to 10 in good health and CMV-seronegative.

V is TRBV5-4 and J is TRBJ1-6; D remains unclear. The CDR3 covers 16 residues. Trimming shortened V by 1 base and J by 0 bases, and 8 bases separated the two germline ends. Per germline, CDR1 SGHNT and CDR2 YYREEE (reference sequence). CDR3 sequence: CASSLSPSSYNSPLHF. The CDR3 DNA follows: TGTGCCAGCAGCTTGTCACCCAGCTCCTATAATTCACCCCTCCACTTT.

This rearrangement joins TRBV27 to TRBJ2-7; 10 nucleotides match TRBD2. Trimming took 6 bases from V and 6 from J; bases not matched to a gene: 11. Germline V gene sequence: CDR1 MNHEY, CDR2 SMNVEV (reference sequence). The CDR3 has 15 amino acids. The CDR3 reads CASRKLAGEAREQYF. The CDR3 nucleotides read TGTGCCAGCAGGAAGCTAGCGGGAGAGGCTCGCGAGCAGTACTTC.

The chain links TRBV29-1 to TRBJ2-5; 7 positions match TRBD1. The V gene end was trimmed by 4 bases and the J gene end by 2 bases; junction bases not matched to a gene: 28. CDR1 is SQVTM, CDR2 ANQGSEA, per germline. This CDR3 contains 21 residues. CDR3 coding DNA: TGCAGCGTTGTGTTGCTCCCGTCAGATCGCGTTCAAGGACAGGTTCAAGAGACCCAGTACTTC. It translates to CSVVLLPSDRVQGQVQETQYF.

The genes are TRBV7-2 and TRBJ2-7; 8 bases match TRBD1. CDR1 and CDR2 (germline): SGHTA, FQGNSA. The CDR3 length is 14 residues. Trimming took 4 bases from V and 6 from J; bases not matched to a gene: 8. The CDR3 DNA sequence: TGTGCCAGCAGCTCCCGGACAGGGCGGGTCGAGCAGTACTTC. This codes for CASSSRTGRVEQYF.

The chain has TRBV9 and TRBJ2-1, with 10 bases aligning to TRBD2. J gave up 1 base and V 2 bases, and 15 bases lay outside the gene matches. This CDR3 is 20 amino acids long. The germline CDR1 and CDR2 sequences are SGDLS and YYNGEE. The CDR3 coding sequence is TGTGCCAGCAGCGTGGGGGGGGGTGGGGGGACTAGCGTTTCCTACAATGAGCAGTTCTTC. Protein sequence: CASSVGGGGGTSVSYNEQFF. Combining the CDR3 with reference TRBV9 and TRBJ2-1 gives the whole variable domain DSGVTQTPKHLITATGQRVTLRCSPRSGDLSVYWYQQSLDQGLQFLIQYYNGEERAKGNILERFSAQQFPDLHSELNLSSLELGDSALYFCASSVGGGGGTSVSYNEQFFGPGTRLTVL.